A single sample is the source of the 15 T cell receptor beta chains below, sequenced in a study of shared clonotypes between healthy human individuals. Data came from immunoSEQ multiplex PCR; TCRdb stores just in-frame clones and leaves some out. Here the sample spans over a million clones, more than 60% being singletons. Sequencing was carried out using memory CD4+ T cells sorted from blood. The subset here: CD45RA-negative fraction. The receptors originated from a man aged 18 to 30 in good health.

The genes are TRBV7-2 and TRBJ2-3, with TRBD2 as a possible D gene (5 bases). Germline V gives CDR1 SGHTA, CDR2 FQGNSA. Trimming stripped 1 base from V and 1 base from J, with 15 bases between. The CDR3 contains 17 residues. Written as DNA, the CDR3 is TGTGCCAGCAGCTTAGTAGTCGGGATAGGTGGCACAGATACGCAGTATTTT. Translation: CASSLVVGIGGTDTQYF. Full variable domain (outside the CDR3, taken from reference TRBV7-2 and TRBJ2-3): GAGVSQSPSNKVTEKGKDVELRCDPISGHTALYWYRQSLGQGLEFLIYFQGNSAPDKSGLPSDRFSAERTGGSVSTLTIQRTQQEDSAVYLCASSLVVGIGGTDTQYFGPGTRLTVL.

The chain is built from TRBV5-1 and TRBJ2-1; TRBD2 agrees at 8 bases. This CDR3 region has 13 residues. Trimming removed 1 base from V and 8 bases from J; junction bases left unmatched: 2. Germline CDR1 SGHRS, CDR2 YFSETQ. The CDR3 region has the DNA TGCGCCAGCAGCTTGTCGGGACTAGATGAGCAGTTCTTC. Translated: CASSLSGLDEQFF.

The chain recombines TRBV5-1 with TRBJ2-6; D is uncertain. Trimming removed 1 base at V and 0 bases at J, with 11 bases between. Germline CDR1 SGHRS, CDR2 YFSETQ. This CDR3 has 17 amino acids. The CDR3 sequence is CASSLTLDTSGANVLTF. The CDR3 region has the DNA TGCGCCAGCAGCTTGACCCTAGACACCTCTGGGGCCAACGTCCTGACTTTC.

Comment on this clone: This specimen includes other DNA sequences encoding the same CDR3. The gene calls are TRBV19 and TRBJ1-2; D is uncertain. This CDR3 has 13 residues. Trimming took 0 bases from V and 5 from J, leaving 7 bases between them. CDR1 is LNHDA and CDR2 is SQIVND in the germline V gene (reference sequence). In DNA form, the CDR3 reads TGTGCCAGTAGTATAGAAGGAAGTTATGGCTACACCTTC. Its translation is CASSIEGSYGYTF.

The chain links TRBV18 to TRBJ1-6; weak D call: TRBD1 (6 bases). V was cut by 3 bases and J by 8 bases, with 17 bases left in between. The CDR3 is made up of 16 amino acids. The germline CDR1 and CDR2 sequences are KGHSH and LQKENI. CDR3: CASSPGGGGAYSPLHF. In DNA form, the CDR3 reads TGTGCCAGCTCACCCGGAGGGGGGGGCGCTTATTCACCCCTCCACTTT. The complete variable domain, with remaining parts taken from reference TRBV18 and TRBJ1-6, reads NAGVMQNPRHLVRRRGQEARLRCSPMKGHSHVYWYRQLPEEGLKFMVYLQKENIIDESGMPKERFSAEFPKEGPSILRIQQVVRGDSAAYFCASSPGGGGAYSPLHFGNGTRLTVT.

The chain uses TRBV7-2 and TRBJ2-7; D uncertain. The V gene's germline CDR1 is SGHTA and CDR2 FQGNSA. Trimming took off 5 bases at V and 6 bases at J, with 20 bases between the two ends. CDR3 length: 15 residues. The CDR3 nucleotides read TGTGCCAGCAGCCCCCGGGCCGAAGGTCTCCTCGAGCAGTACTTC. Its protein is CASSPRAEGLLEQYF.

The chain joins TRBV10-3 to TRBJ2-5, with D hard to call. Trimming shortened V by 4 bases and J by 4 bases, and 10 bases separated the two germline ends. The CDR3 covers 13 residues. The germline CDR1 and CDR2 sequences are ENHRY and SYGVKD. The CDR3 sequence: CAISVNIGETQYF. The CDR3 nucleotides are TGTGCCATCAGTGTCAATATCGGAGAGACCCAGTACTTC.

The genes are TRBV7-6 and TRBJ2-7; D ambiguous. V dropped 1 base and J dropped 2 bases, with 3 bases sitting between them. Germline V gene lookup returns CDR1 SGHVS and CDR2 FNYEAQ. This CDR3 spans 12 amino acids. This CDR3 is CASSLEAYEQYF. The CDR3 region has the DNA TGTGCCAGCAGCTTAGAAGCCTACGAGCAGTACTTC.

The J gene is TRBJ2-1, the V gene TRBV6-1; 7 bases line up with TRBD1. Germline V lookup: CDR1 MNHNS, CDR2 SASEGT. Trimming took 4 bases from V and 6 from J; bases not matched to a gene: 3. The length of the CDR3 is 13 residues. This chain's CDR3 is CASSVQGLNEQFF. DNA for the CDR3: TGTGCCAGCAGTGTACAGGGGCTCAATGAGCAGTTCTTC.

As for this clone: Distinct nucleotide sequences in the sample also encode this CDR3. In DNA, the CDR3 is TGTGCCATCAGTGGCTCGACGGGGGACTATGGCTACACCTTC. Translating it yields CAISGSTGDYGYTF. V and J are TRBV10-3 and TRBJ1-2; D might be TRBD1 (5 bases). With 4 bases removed from V and 3 bases from J, the gap between germline ends came to 12 bases. The CDR3 totals 14 residues. The germline gives CDR1 ENHRY, CDR2 SYGVKD.

The chain employs TRBV10-3 and TRBJ2-7, with 7 positions matching TRBD1. Germline lookup yields CDR1 ENHRY and CDR2 SYGVKD. The CDR3 loop spans 15 amino acids. Unmatched junction bases numbered 11, after V lost 4 bases and J lost 5 bases. Written as DNA, the CDR3 is TGTGCCATCAGTGGACAAGCAGGGGGTATCGACGAGCAGTACTTC. Translated: CAISGQAGGIDEQYF.

The CDR3 loop is CASSTVLQETQYF. CDR3 in DNA: TGTGCCAGCAGTACGGTCCTCCAAGAGACCCAGTACTTC. This sequence joins TRBV2 and TRBJ2-5; D unclear. This CDR3 comprises 13 residues. Germline CDR1 and CDR2: SNHLY and FYNNEI. V was trimmed by 5 bases and J by 1 base, leaving 8 bases between them.

This clone was picked up a small number of times. This sequence joins TRBV21-1 and TRBJ1-5. TRBV21-1 is labeled a pseudogene. There are 13 residues in the CDR3. CDR3: CASPGGSNQPQHF. In DNA, the CDR3 is TGTGCCAGCCCCGGCGGCAGCAATCAGCCCCAGCATTTT.

The J gene is TRBJ2-2, the V gene TRBV7-8, with a weak D call TRBD2 (6 bases). V lost 4 bases, J lost 6 bases, and 9 bases lay in between. The germline gives CDR1 SGHVS, CDR2 FQNEAQ. The CDR3 is 13 residues long. The CDR3 region has the DNA TGTGCCAGCAGCTCGCGGGACCCCGGGGAGCTGTTTTTT. Its protein is CASSSRDPGELFF.

V gene TRBV7-9 combines with J gene TRBJ2-7, with a possible D match to TRBD2 (5 bases). CDR3 length equals 15 residues. The V and J ends lost 4 bases and 3 bases respectively, with 16 bases between them. Per germline, CDR1 SEHNR and CDR2 FQNEAQ (reference sequence). The CDR3 protein is CASSSMISAFYEQYF. CDR3 nucleotides: TGTGCCAGCAGCTCAATGATTAGCGCCTTCTACGAGCAGTACTTC. The complete variable domain, with remaining parts taken from reference TRBV7-9 and TRBJ2-7, reads DTGVSQNPRHKITKRGQNVTFRCDPISEHNRLYWYRQTLGQGPEFLTYFQNEAQLEKSRLLSDRFSAERPKGSFSTLEIQRTEQGDSAMYLCASSSMISAFYEQYFGPGTRLTVT.